This entry lists 28 T cell receptor beta chains sequenced from one sample in a study of T cell responses to AZD1222 COVID-19 vaccine. Data came from immunoSEQ multiplex PCR; TCRdb stores just in-frame clones and leaves some out. The sample shows fewer than 150,000 clones, approximately 94% of them seen only once. This specimen consisted of peripheral blood, obtained 28 days after the second AZD1222 dose. All receptors come from an adult who received the AZD1222 COVID-19 vaccine.

This sequence joins TRBV19 and TRBJ1-1; 7 bases are a match to TRBD1. The CDR3 is made up of 17 amino acids. Trimming took 3 bases from V and 4 from J; bases not matched to a gene: 14. In germline, CDR1 is LNHDA, CDR2 SQIVND (reference sequence). CDR3 in amino acids: CASSIIQGLGVTTEAFF. The CDR3 DNA follows: TGTGCCAGTAGTATTATACAGGGGTTGGGGGTGACCACTGAAGCTTTCTTT.

The chain recombines TRBV4-2 with TRBJ1-2; no definite D call. Trimming pared 2 bases from V and 2 bases from J, leaving 12 bases between. Germline CDR1 is LGHNA and CDR2 is YNFKEQ. The CDR3 extends over 15 amino acids. The chain's CDR3 is CASSQLGGHNYGYTF. The CDR3 nucleotides read TGTGCCAGCAGCCAATTAGGAGGGCACAACTATGGCTACACCTTC.

The table lists this clone with a count of one. The chain links TRBV27 to TRBJ2-3; no firm D call. The CDR3 totals 12 residues. With 6 bases removed from V and 8 bases from J, the gap between germline ends came to 12 bases. The germline V gene encodes CDR1 MNHEY and CDR2 SMNVEV (reference sequence). CDR3 in amino acids: CASSPSRVTQYF. In nucleotides, the CDR3 is TGTGCCAGCAGCCCCTCAAGGGTTACGCAGTATTTT.

Concerning this clone itself: Other DNA sequences from this sample encode an identical CDR3 as well. The chain has TRBV24-1 and TRBJ2-1; D not resolved. Germline CDR1 KGHDR, CDR2 SFDVKD. The CDR3 consists of 11 residues. Trimming stripped 3 bases from V and 6 bases from J, with 2 bases between. The CDR3 DNA sequence: TGTGCCACCAGTGATCTCAATGAGCAGTTCTTC. Encoded protein: CATSDLNEQFF.

The chain links TRBV6-1 to TRBJ1-2, with D possibly TRBD1 on 5 matching bases. Germline CDR1 and CDR2: MNHNS and SASEGT. The CDR3 covers 16 residues. V dropped 3 bases and J dropped 2 bases, with 16 bases sitting between them. Here the CDR3 reads CASSDRGRTKNYGYTF. The CDR3 DNA sequence: TGTGCCAGCAGTGATAGGGGACGCACAAAGAACTATGGCTACACCTTC.

The rearrangement joins TRBV18 to TRBJ1-1, with a possible D match to TRBD1 (6 bases). Germline CDR1 and CDR2: KGHSH and LQKENI. V was trimmed by 5 bases and J by 3 bases, leaving 13 bases between them. CDR3 length equals 14 residues. CDR3: CASSGRGRDTEAFF. The DNA of the CDR3 is TGTGCCAGCTCAGGCAGGGGCAGGGACACTGAAGCTTTCTTT.

The rearrangement links TRBV5-6 to TRBJ2-7; 7 bases match TRBD2. Germline-derived CDR1 and CDR2 are SGHDT and YYEEEE. V lost 4 bases and J lost 1; bases outside the gene matches: 20. The CDR3 sequence is 19 residues long. The CDR3 protein is CASSSLGRDRRPRSYEQYF. For the CDR3, the DNA is TGTGCCAGCAGCAGCTTGGGGAGGGACCGAAGACCTAGATCCTACGAGCAGTACTTC.

This chain links TRBV2 with TRBJ1-5; possibly TRBD1 for D (6 bases). Germline CDR1 SNHLY, CDR2 FYNNEI. V shed 8 bases and J shed 1 base, with 15 bases lying between them. The CDR3 loop spans 15 amino acids. CDR3 loop: CASYVGAGSNQPQHF. As DNA, the CDR3 is TGTGCCAGCTACGTGGGGGCCGGGAGCAATCAGCCCCAGCATTTT.

The gene calls are TRBV4-2 and TRBJ2-5; 11 bases map to TRBD2. After removal of 3 bases from V and 3 bases from J, the junction contained 3 bases not matched to a gene. The CDR3 has 15 residues. Per germline, CDR1 LGHNA and CDR2 YNFKEQ. The CDR3 reads CASSHKLAGEETQYF. The CDR3, as DNA: TGTGCCAGCAGCCATAAACTAGCGGGGGAAGAGACCCAGTACTTC.

This CDR3 reads CASSPLGTEETQYF. CDR3 coding DNA: TGTGCCAGCAGCCCCCTCGGGACCGAAGAGACCCAGTACTTC. V is TRBV28 and J is TRBJ2-5; D is perhaps TRBD1 or TRBD2 (5 bases each). Trimming shortened V by 6 bases and J by 3 bases, and 14 bases separated the two germline ends. There are 14 residues in the CDR3. Germline V CDR1 and CDR2: MDHEN, SYDVKM.

The V call is TRBV7-6, the J call TRBJ1-1, with D maybe TRBD1 (6 bases). CDR3 length equals 13 residues. The germline gives CDR1 SGHVS, CDR2 FNYEAQ. Trimming removed 5 bases at V and 4 bases at J, with 11 bases between. The CDR3 DNA sequence: TGTGCCAGCAGCCCAGGGGAGGGCACTGAAGCTTTCTTT. Amino acids: CASSPGEGTEAFF.

This chain uses TRBV7-9 with TRBJ1-6, with D perhaps TRBD1 (6 bases). This CDR3 has 14 residues. The V end was cut by 5 bases, the J end by 10 bases, with 15 bases between. Germline loops: CDR1 SEHNR, CDR2 FQNEAQ (reference sequence). The CDR3 loop is CASSQTGFGSPLHF. CDR3 coding DNA: TGTGCCAGCAGCCAGACAGGTTTCGGGTCACCCCTCCACTTT.

The chain carries TRBV7-9 and TRBJ2-1; possibly TRBD1 or TRBD2 for D (5 bases each). CDR3 length: 12 amino acids. Per the germline V gene, CDR1 is SEHNR and CDR2 is FQNEAQ (reference sequence). Between the trimmed V and J ends, which lost 8 bases and 12 bases, there was a span of 17 bases. The CDR3 spells CASQLDSGGQFF. In DNA, the CDR3 is TGTGCCAGCCAGTTAGATTCTGGGGGGCAGTTCTTC.

V and J are TRBV4-3 and TRBJ1-1; no reliable D call. Germline CDR1 and CDR2: LGHNA and YSLEER. Trimming pared 0 bases from V and 3 bases from J, leaving 5 bases between. CDR3 size: 13 residues. CDR3: CASSQDGYTEAFF. The CDR3 region has the DNA TGCGCCAGCAGCCAAGACGGATACACTGAAGCTTTCTTT.

This clone was recorded once. V gene TRBV27 combines with J gene TRBJ1-2, with D possibly TRBD1 on 5 matching bases. The CDR3 loop spans 14 amino acids. The V gene's germline CDR1 is MNHEY and CDR2 SMNVEV (reference sequence). V lost 3 bases and J lost 6, with 14 bases in between. The CDR3: CASSFSRRADGYTF. CDR3 sequence (DNA): TGTGCCAGCAGTTTCAGTCGCAGGGCGGATGGCTACACCTTC.

V and J are TRBV3-1 (or the pseudogene TRBV3-2) and TRBJ1-6; D perhaps matches TRBD1 (6 bases). Germline V gene sequence: CDR1 LGHDT, CDR2 YNNKEL (reference sequence). V shed 4 bases and J shed 6 bases, with 13 bases lying between them. This CDR3 has 15 amino acids. The CDR3 protein is CASSPNPGVNSPLHF. CDR3 nucleotides: TGTGCCAGCAGCCCCAACCCAGGGGTTAATTCACCCCTCCACTTT.

In DNA form, the CDR3 reads TGTGCCTGGAGTGCTCAGGTGAACCAGCCCCAGCATTTT. Amino acids: CAWSAQVNQPQHF. This chain connects TRBV30 to TRBJ1-5; D gene ambiguous. This CDR3 is 13 amino acids long. Trimming took 1 base from V and 7 from J, leaving 11 bases between them. Germline assignment: CDR1 GTSNPN and CDR2 SVGIG (reference sequence).

The V and J genes are TRBV2 and TRBJ1-1; the D is unclear. Germline CDR1 is SNHLY and CDR2 is FYNNEI. The V gene lost 4 bases and the J gene lost 0 bases, with 12 bases spanning the gap. The CDR3 is 15 amino acids. CDR3 in amino acids: CASSVRQFLNTEAFF. The DNA of the CDR3 is TGTGCCAGCAGTGTAAGACAATTCTTGAACACTGAAGCTTTCTTT. Supplemented by reference TRBV2 and TRBJ1-1, the full variable domain reads EPEVTQTPSHQVTQMGQEVILRCVPISNHLYFYWYRQILGQKVEFLVSFYNNEISEKSEIFDDQFSVERPDGSNFTLKIRSTKLEDSAMYFCASSVRQFLNTEAFFGQGTRLTVV.

There are a few counts of this clone. J is TRBJ2-5 and V is TRBV5-1, with D perhaps matching TRBD1 or TRBD2 (6 bases each). Germline CDR1 is SGHRS and CDR2 is YFSETQ. The CDR3 totals 15 residues. V lost 0 bases and J lost 5, with 14 bases in between. In DNA, the CDR3 is TGCGCCAGCAGCTTGGCCTATAGGGGGGCGGAGACCCAGTACTTC. This gives the protein CASSLAYRGAETQYF. Filled out from reference TRBV5-1 and TRBJ2-5, the complete variable domain reads KAGVTQTPRYLIKTRGQQVTLSCSPISGHRSVSWYQQTPGQGLQFLFEYFSETQRNKGNFPGRFSGRQFSNSRSEMNVSTLELGDSALYLCASSLAYRGAETQYFGPGTRLLVL.

The chain joins TRBV19 to TRBJ2-3; TRBD1 matches at 10 bases. J gave up 3 bases and V 5 bases, and 8 bases lay outside the gene matches. CDR1 and CDR2 from the germline V gene are LNHDA and SQIVND (reference sequence). The CDR3 is 16 amino acids. As DNA, the CDR3 is TGTGCCAGTAGTTCCCGGACAGGGGGGTCAACAGATACGCAGTATTTT. It translates to CASSSRTGGSTDTQYF.

The genes are TRBV7-2 and TRBJ2-3, with 7 bases fitting TRBD1. V was clipped by 3 bases and J by 6 bases; unmatched bases: 9. Germline CDR1 reads SGHTA; CDR2 reads FQGNSA. The CDR3 contains 15 residues. For the CDR3, the DNA is TGTGCCAGCAGCTTTACAGGGGCGTGGTCGGATACGCAGTATTTT. This sequence encodes CASSFTGAWSDTQYF.

The V and J genes are TRBV18 and TRBJ2-7; a possible D gene is TRBD2 (5 bases). The V gene's germline CDR1 is KGHSH and CDR2 LQKENI. CDR3 length: 12 amino acids. Trimming removed 5 bases at V and 3 bases at J, with 8 bases between. CDR3 nucleotide sequence: TGTGCCAGCTCATCGAGGGACTACGAGCAGTACTTC. This encodes CASSSRDYEQYF.

The chain uses TRBV15 and TRBJ1-2, with unresolved D. The germline CDR1 and CDR2 sequences are LNHNV and YYDKDF (reference sequence). V was pared by 0 bases and J by 4 bases, with 9 bases between. CDR3 length: 14 residues. The CDR3 region is CATSRDLSPYGYTF. In nucleotides, the CDR3 is TGTGCCACCAGCAGAGATCTGAGTCCCTATGGCTACACCTTC.

The rearrangement uses TRBV6-5 and TRBJ1-2, with TRBD1 matching 10 bases. The V gene's germline CDR1 is MNHEY and CDR2 SVGAGI. CDR3 length: 15 residues. V shed 0 bases, J shed 7 bases, and the junction held 5 bases outside the gene matches. The CDR3 region is CASSYSEGQGFGYTF. The CDR3 DNA follows: TGTGCCAGCAGTTACTCGGAGGGACAGGGGTTTGGCTACACCTTC.

This clone was seen more than once but under ten times. The CDR3 region has the DNA TGTGCCAGCAGCTTGAGAGCCGGGACAGGTCTCTCACCCCTCCACTTT. Amino acids: CASSLRAGTGLSPLHF. The rearrangement uses TRBV7-2 and TRBJ1-6; 8 bases are shared with TRBD1. The germline V gene encodes CDR1 SGHTA and CDR2 FQGNSA. With 3 bases clipped from V and 10 bases from J, the junction kept 11 bases outside the gene matches. The CDR3 is made up of 16 amino acids.

The rearrangement uses TRBV4-1 and TRBJ1-3; the D is unclear. CDR1 and CDR2 from the germline V gene are MGHRA and YSYEKL. V was pared by 7 bases and J by 2 bases, with 18 bases between. The CDR3 spans 16 residues. CDR3 in DNA: TGCGCCAGCACCTCCTCTGGGGTTAAAACTGGAAACACCATATATTTT. Protein sequence: CASTSSGVKTGNTIYF.

The CDR3 nucleotides are TGTGCCAGCAGCTCCGGATGGGAGCAGGGGGACGAGCAGTACTTC. It yields the protein CASSSGWEQGDEQYF. V gene TRBV7-9 combines with J gene TRBJ2-7; 7 bases fit TRBD1. Germline trimming cut 4 bases from V and 5 bases from J; bases unmatched to any gene: 11. The germline gives CDR1 SEHNR, CDR2 FQNEAQ (reference sequence). The length of the CDR3 is 15 residues.

This chain connects TRBV5-4 to TRBJ2-3; D not certain. Trimming removed 4 bases at V and 2 bases at J, with 11 bases between. CDR3 length: 14 residues. Germline V gene sequence: CDR1 SGHNT, CDR2 YYREEE (reference sequence). CDR3 nucleotides: TGTGCCAGCAGCCCAGATTATTACACAGATACGCAGTATTTT. The encoded protein is CASSPDYYTDTQYF.